This entry lists 14 T cell receptor beta chains sequenced from one sample in a study of post-analysis software for immune sequencing data. Researchers reported that TCR beta cDNA libraries carried unique molecular identifiers. TCRdb re-called the PCR reads with MiXCR, one entry per CDR3 protein. The profile shows roughly 620,000 distinct CDR3 sequences, about 40% of them singletons. These receptors have no identified antigens. Study-level results: Five TRBV segments occurring more often in patients than controls included TRBV5-6, TRBV5-1 and TRBV20-1.

Sequencing was performed on blood. All receptors come from a girl aged 5 to 17 with multiple sclerosis.

The chain combines TRBV6-5 with TRBJ1-1; D remains ambiguous. The V gene's germline CDR1 is MNHEY and CDR2 SVGAGI. CDR3 length equals 16 residues. With 2 bases removed from V and 6 bases from J, the gap between germline ends came to 19 bases. The CDR3 DNA follows: TGTGCCAGCAGTTACCAAAAAGGAATGTGGGCTTCTGAAGCTTTCTTT. Translated: CASSYQKGMWASEAFF.

The chain combines TRBV7-2 with TRBJ1-1, with 7 nucleotides matching TRBD1. CDR1 and CDR2 (germline): SGHTA, FQGNSA. Losses at the gene ends were 5 bases for V and 8 bases for J; bases not matched to a gene: 5. The CDR3 extends over 12 amino acids. CDR3 amino acids: CASSKKDREAFF. The CDR3, as DNA: TGTGCCAGCAGCAAAAAGGACAGGGAAGCTTTCTTT.

This clonotype was seen a few times. The J gene is TRBJ2-7, the V gene TRBV12-3 or TRBV12-4, with no clear D. V lost 8 bases and J 1 base, leaving 12 bases between the germline ends. The CDR3 runs to 13 residues. CDR3 DNA sequence: TGTGCCAGCCGGATGGGCGTTTCCTACGAGCAGTACTTC. This sequence encodes CASRMGVSYEQYF.

Only a few counts were recorded for this clonotype. This chain uses TRBV27 with TRBJ2-1, with 13 bases identical to TRBD2. V trimming: 0 bases; J trimming: 8 bases; junction bases outside the gene matches: 7. This CDR3 has 17 amino acids. Germline CDR1 reads MNHEY; CDR2 reads SMNVEV (reference sequence). The CDR3 loop is CASSLSWTSGRWDEQFF. CDR3 nucleotide sequence: TGTGCCAGCAGTTTATCGTGGACTAGCGGGAGATGGGATGAGCAGTTCTTC.

The chain links TRBV4-2 to TRBJ2-7, with 10 positions matching TRBD2. CDR3 length equals 15 residues. The V and J ends lost 1 base and 3 bases, in that order; junction bases with no gene match: 3. Looked up from germline, CDR1 is LGHNA and CDR2 is YNFKEQ. The CDR3 loop is CASSQASSGSYEQYF. CDR3 DNA sequence: TGTGCCAGCAGCCAAGCATCTAGCGGGAGCTACGAGCAGTACTTC.

The chain is built from TRBV7-8 and TRBJ2-5, with 7 bases that match TRBD2. The CDR3 runs 15 residues. V was pared by 0 bases and J by 4 bases, with 5 bases of the junction left unmatched. The germline CDR1 and CDR2 sequences are SGHVS and FQNEAQ. The CDR3 DNA follows: TGTGCCAGCAGCTTAGCGTGGAGCGGGATAGAGACCCAGTACTTC. This translates into CASSLAWSGIETQYF.

The sample holds a few counts of this clonotype. The rearrangement uses TRBV7-2 and TRBJ2-3, with D perhaps TRBD1 (6 bases). Per germline, CDR1 SGHTA and CDR2 FQGNSA. Trimming left V 4 bases short and J 3 bases short, with 14 bases between. This CDR3 has 15 amino acids. The CDR3 spells CASSSVGGETDTQYF. The DNA of the CDR3 is TGTGCCAGCAGCTCTGTAGGGGGAGAGACAGATACGCAGTATTTT.

The chain recombines TRBV12-3 or TRBV12-4 with TRBJ2-3; D gene ambiguous. V shed 2 bases and J shed 2 bases, with 8 bases lying between them. The CDR3 is made up of 14 amino acids. The CDR3, as DNA: TGTGCCAGCAGTTTAAGTAGGCTCACAGATACGCAGTATTTT. Translating gives CASSLSRLTDTQYF.

This clonotype was seen only a few times. The J gene is TRBJ2-5, the V gene TRBV29-1, with D tentatively TRBD2 (6 bases). Deletions cut 2 bases from V and 4 bases from J, with 17 bases between. The germline gives CDR1 SQVTM, CDR2 ANQGSEA. The CDR3 sequence is 15 residues long. CDR3 in amino acids: CSVEYGGYIRETQYF. Written as DNA, the CDR3 is TGCAGCGTTGAATATGGAGGGTATATTCGAGAGACCCAGTACTTC. The full variable domain, rest sourced from reference TRBV29-1 and TRBJ2-5, is SAVISQKPSRDICQRGTSLTIQCQVDSQVTMMFWYRQQPGQSLTLIATANQGSEATYESGFVIDKFPISRPNLTFSTLTVSNMSPEDSSIYLCSVEYGGYIRETQYFGPGTRLLVL.

The gene calls are TRBV5-1 and TRBJ1-5; D not certain. V lost 0 bases, J lost 1 base, and 20 bases lay in between. The CDR3 contains 19 residues. CDR1 is SGHRS and CDR2 is YFSETQ in the germline V gene. CDR3 sequence: CASSLEIFAKGSSNQPQHF. DNA of the CDR3: TGCGCCAGCAGCTTGGAAATCTTTGCCAAAGGTTCGAGCAATCAGCCCCAGCATTTT.

The chain links TRBV12-3 or TRBV12-4 to TRBJ1-2; a weak D match, TRBD1 (5 bases). Deletions cut 3 bases from V and 5 bases from J, with 16 bases between. This CDR3 contains 15 residues. CDR3 region: CASSFGTGSLYGYTF. Written as DNA, the CDR3 is TGTGCCAGCAGTTTCGGAACAGGCTCCCTTTATGGCTACACCTTC.

V usage is TRBV12-3 or TRBV12-4 and J usage is TRBJ2-7, with a possible D match to TRBD1 (6 bases). This CDR3 is built from 14 residues. Trimming shortened V by 6 bases and J by 4 bases, and 16 bases separated the two germline ends. The CDR3 spells CASSHTLGQYEQYF. The CDR3 nucleotides are TGTGCCAGCAGCCACACACTGGGACAATACGAGCAGTACTTC.

The chain combines TRBV15 with TRBJ2-7; D may match TRBD1 or TRBD2 (5 bases each). Germline CDR1 and CDR2: LNHNV and YYDKDF (reference sequence). The V and J ends lost 0 bases and 2 bases respectively, with 14 bases between them. The CDR3 contains 16 residues. CDR3 in amino acids: CATSRDPGSAAYEQYF. The CDR3 coding sequence is TGTGCCACCAGCAGAGACCCAGGGAGCGCGGCCTACGAGCAGTACTTC.

This rearrangement joins TRBV12-3 or TRBV12-4 to TRBJ2-3; no firm D call. V was shortened by 6 bases and J by 5 bases, with 15 bases between the two germline ends. The CDR3 totals 14 residues. As DNA, the CDR3 is TGTGCCAGCAGCGTTGGTGTCGCCGAAGATACGCAGTATTTT. The encoded protein is CASSVGVAEDTQYF.